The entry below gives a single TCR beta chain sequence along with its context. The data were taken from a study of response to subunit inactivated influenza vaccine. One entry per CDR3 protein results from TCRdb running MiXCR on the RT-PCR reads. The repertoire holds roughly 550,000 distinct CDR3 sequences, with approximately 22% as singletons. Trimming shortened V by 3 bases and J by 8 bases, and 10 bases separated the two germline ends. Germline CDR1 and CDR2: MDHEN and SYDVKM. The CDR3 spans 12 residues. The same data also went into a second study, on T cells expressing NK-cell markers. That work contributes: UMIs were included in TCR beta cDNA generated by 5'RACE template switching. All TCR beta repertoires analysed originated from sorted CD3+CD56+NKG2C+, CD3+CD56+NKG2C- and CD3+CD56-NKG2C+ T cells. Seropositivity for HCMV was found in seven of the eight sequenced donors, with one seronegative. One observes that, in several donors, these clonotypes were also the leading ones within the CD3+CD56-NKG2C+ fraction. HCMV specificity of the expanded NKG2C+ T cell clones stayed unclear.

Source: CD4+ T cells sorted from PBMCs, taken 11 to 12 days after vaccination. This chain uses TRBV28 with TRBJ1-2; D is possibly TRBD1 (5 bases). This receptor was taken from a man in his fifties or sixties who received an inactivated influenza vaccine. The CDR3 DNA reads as TGTGCCAGCAGTTTCCGACGGGGCGGCTACACCTTC. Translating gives CASSFRRGGYTF.